This T cell receptor (beta chain) comes out of a study of low-dose radiotherapy and immunotherapy resistance in tumors. Study at large: The regimen for patients comprised intravenous nivolumab 240 mg every two weeks plus intravenous ipilimumab 1 mg/kg every six weeks.

As a condition of eligibility, patients had advanced solid tumors lacking tumor-infiltrating lymphocytes. Primers used for first-strand cDNA, a TRAV- and TRBV-specific set, covered both alpha and beta chains. TCRs were amplified for around 20 PCR cycles with a constant-region primer and V-primer adapter. One entry per CDR3 protein results from TCRdb running MiXCR on the reads. This sample has approximately 14,000 distinct CDR3 sequences, with about half found just once. The sequence came from a human donor with advanced metastatic prostate, ovarian, gallbladder or colorectal cancer (not recorded which). This table probably holds off-target reads from a library built for another chain.

The chain's CDR3 is CSAGVLSYNSPLHF. CDR3 nucleotide sequence: TGCAGTGCTGGGGTCCTCTCCTATAATTCACCCCTCCACTTT. This sequence joins TRBV20-1 and TRBJ1-6; D is uncertain. The germline CDR1 and CDR2 sequences are DFQATT and SNEGSKA (reference sequence). Trimming cost V 5 bases and J 0 bases, with 8 bases left between them. The CDR3 totals 14 residues.